The clone carrying this T cell receptor (beta chain) was observed a handful of times. No antigen is known for it. J gave up 2 bases and V 5 bases, and 2 bases lay outside the gene matches. CDR3 size: 14 residues. CDR1 is SGHNT, CDR2 YENEEA, per germline. TCRdb called the reads again in MiXCR, with one record for every CDR3 protein. The sample has some 920,000 distinct CDR3 sequences, about a third seen once. This sample was included in a study of T cell repertoires in cytomegalovirus infection. The overall study: TCR beta signatures that were public indicated CMV infection and matching HLA type.

This rearrangement joins TRBV11-3 to TRBJ2-1; TRBD2 aligns across 8 bases. The input for sequencing was cultured CD8+ T cells from PBMCs, taken from culture after CMV antigen stimulation. The sequence was obtained from a human donor in good health (CMV status not recorded). Some clones in this sample may be carry-over from other donors' samples. The CDR3 DNA reads TGTGCCAGCAGCGCAGCGGGGGCCTACAATGAGCAGTTCTTC. This translates into CASSAAGAYNEQFF.